The 12 T cell receptor beta chains below were found in one sample sequenced in a study of shared clonotypes between healthy human individuals. Clones were sequenced by immunoSEQ multiplex PCR, and TCRdb holds only the in-frame ones, with some missing. The sample lists 2 million to 2.5 million clones; 85% to 95% were seen once. The sample consisted of naive CD4+ T cells from PBMCs. The subset is: CD45RA+ positively selected. The receptor source for this set is a young man in good health. Some clones in this sample may be carry-over from other donors' samples.

This clone was found a few times. V is TRBV5-1 and J is TRBJ1-4, with 7 bases aligning to TRBD1. This CDR3 comprises 14 residues. Germline CDR1 SGHRS, CDR2 YFSETQ. V lost 1 base and J lost 6; bases outside the gene matches: 3. The CDR3 is CASSLRRGDEKLFF. The CDR3 region has the DNA TGCGCCAGCAGCTTGCGCAGGGGGGATGAAAAACTGTTTTTT.

The genes are TRBV4-3 and TRBJ1-2, with TRBD1 matching over 7 bases. V lost 1 base and J lost 6; bases outside the gene matches: 5. The length of the CDR3 is 14 residues. CDR1 is LGHNA, CDR2 YSLEER, per germline. The CDR3 coding sequence is TGCGCCAGCAGCCAAGTGGCAGGGGGTGATGGCTACACCTTC. This sequence encodes CASSQVAGGDGYTF.

The chain recombines TRBV5-4 with TRBJ2-3, with D possibly matching TRBD2 (5 bases). The germline V and J ends were trimmed by 4 bases and 4 bases, with 13 bases remaining between them. Germline values: CDR1 SGHNT, CDR2 YYREEE (reference sequence). The CDR3 sequence is 14 residues long. The CDR3: CASSIKLVPDTQYF. In nucleotides, the CDR3 is TGTGCCAGCAGCATAAAACTAGTTCCAGATACGCAGTATTTT. Full variable domain (missing parts from reference TRBV5-4 and TRBJ2-3): ETGVTQSPTHLIKTRGQQVTLRCSSQSGHNTVSWYQQALGQGPQFIFQYYREEENGRGNFPPRFSGLQFPNYSSELNVNALELDDSALYLCASSIKLVPDTQYFGPGTRLTVL.

The CDR3 coding sequence is TGTGCCAGCAGCATCCGACGTGGGGCCGGGGAGCTGTTTTTT. It encodes CASSIRRGAGELFF. The chain uses TRBV7-3 and TRBJ2-2; the D is unclear. The V end lost 5 bases, the J end lost 6 bases, and 13 bases lay between the germline ends. Germline V gene sequence: CDR1 SGHTA, CDR2 FQGTGA. The CDR3 length is 14 residues.

The chain links TRBV27 to TRBJ2-7; a weak D match, TRBD2 (5 bases). Germline lookup yields CDR1 MNHEY and CDR2 SMNVEV (reference sequence). The CDR3 spans 16 residues. Trimming pared 3 bases from V and 4 bases from J, leaving 19 bases between. The CDR3 loop is CASSFVPRAREYEQYF. The CDR3 DNA reads TGTGCCAGCAGTTTTGTGCCCCGGGCCCGGGAATACGAGCAGTACTTC.

This chain joins TRBV29-1 and TRBJ1-1, with unresolved D. CDR1 is SQVTM and CDR2 is ANQGSEA in the germline V gene. Trimming took off 7 bases at V and 2 bases at J, with 14 bases between the two ends. The CDR3 contains 13 residues. CDR3 nucleotides: TGCAGCGGCGGACGCAGTCTAAACACTGAAGCTTTCTTT. It is translated as CSGGRSLNTEAFF.

This CDR3 is CASSQDIGQGAYEQYF. CDR3 bases: TGTGCCAGCAGCCAAGATATCGGGCAAGGGGCCTACGAGCAGTACTTC. The V gene is TRBV14, the J gene TRBJ2-7; D possibly corresponds to TRBD1 (5 bases). The CDR3 length is 16 residues. Germline assignment: CDR1 SGHDN and CDR2 FVKESK. Between the trimmed V and J ends, which lost 0 bases and 2 bases, there was a span of 14 bases.

The chain employs TRBV9 and TRBJ2-1; D not resolved. Germline loops: CDR1 SGDLS, CDR2 YYNGEE. The CDR3 sequence is 17 residues long. V dropped 0 bases and J dropped 0 bases, with 13 bases sitting between them. CDR3 amino acids: CASSVDPASSSYNEQFF. The CDR3 DNA is TGTGCCAGCAGCGTAGACCCGGCCTCGAGCTCCTACAATGAGCAGTTCTTC. The full variable domain, completed using reference TRBV9 and TRBJ2-1, is DSGVTQTPKHLITATGQRVTLRCSPRSGDLSVYWYQQSLDQGLQFLIQYYNGEERAKGNILERFSAQQFPDLHSELNLSSLELGDSALYFCASSVDPASSSYNEQFFGPGTRLTVL.

The rearrangement uses TRBV6-6 and TRBJ1-5; D unresolved. V lost 2 bases and J 11 bases, leaving 10 bases between the germline ends. The CDR3 is made up of 12 amino acids. The germline V gene encodes CDR1 MNHNY and CDR2 SVGAGI (reference sequence). The CDR3 is CASSYRYETQHF. The DNA of the CDR3 is TGTGCCAGCAGTTACCGCTATGAGACCCAGCATTTT.

This chain joins TRBV6-1 and TRBJ2-7, with D tentatively TRBD1 (7 bases). The CDR3 runs 16 residues. Germline CDR1 reads MNHNS; CDR2 reads SASEGT. Trimming took 3 bases from V and 0 from J, leaving 15 bases between them. CDR3 protein: CASSEQGGLSSYEQYF. CDR3 bases: TGTGCCAGCAGTGAGCAGGGGGGTCTCAGCTCCTACGAGCAGTACTTC.

The V gene is TRBV7-2, the J gene TRBJ2-1; D possibly corresponds to TRBD2 (6 bases). Germline-derived CDR1 and CDR2 are SGHTA and FQGNSA. This CDR3 is 14 amino acids long. Trimming stripped 3 bases from V and 12 bases from J, with 18 bases between. The CDR3 region has the DNA TGTGCCAGCAGCTTTTACGGGAGTTGGTCGGGGCAGTTCTTC. Translated: CASSFYGSWSGQFF.

The rearrangement links TRBV28 to TRBJ1-1, with D tentatively TRBD1 (5 bases). V lost 0 bases, J lost 3 bases, and 14 bases lay in between. Germline V CDR1 and CDR2: MDHEN, SYDVKM. This CDR3 has 16 residues. CDR3 protein: CASSLWPGAGDTEAFF. The CDR3 DNA is TGTGCCAGCAGTTTATGGCCCGGGGCGGGGGACACTGAAGCTTTCTTT.